The 20 T cell receptor beta chains reported below all come from one sample, sequenced in a study of T cell responses to AZD1222 COVID-19 vaccine. Sequencing used immunoSEQ multiplex PCR; TCRdb keeps in-frame clones, though not all of them. Of about 120,000 clones listed, around 92% are singletons. The sample consisted of peripheral blood, taken on day 0 of AZD1222 vaccination. These receptors were obtained from an adult in good health.

V and J are TRBV5-6 and TRBJ1-1; TRBD1 is a possible D gene (5 bases). V was cut by 2 bases and J by 4 bases, with 6 bases left in between. Germline V gene data show CDR1 as SGHDT and CDR2 as YYEEEE. The CDR3 is 12 amino acids. Written as DNA, the CDR3 is TGTGCCAGCAGCTTCCAGGGCACTGAAGCTTTCTTT. This sequence encodes CASSFQGTEAFF.

In its sample, this clone was seen once. V gene TRBV7-9 combines with J gene TRBJ2-7; 9 bases are shared with TRBD1. Losses at the gene ends were 5 bases for V and 5 bases for J; bases not matched to a gene: 4. The CDR3 has 13 amino acids. Germline V gene lookup returns CDR1 SEHNR and CDR2 FQNEAQ (reference sequence). The CDR3 protein is CASSRGTGNEQYF. The CDR3 DNA reads TGTGCCAGCAGCCGCGGGACAGGGAACGAGCAGTACTTC.

This chain links TRBV6-5 with TRBJ1-4, with 8 bases identical to TRBD1. The CDR3 contains 13 residues. Germline V gives CDR1 MNHEY, CDR2 SVGAGI. The V and J ends lost 4 bases and 17 bases, in that order; junction bases with no gene match: 12. The CDR3 loop reads CASSSAQTGVLFF. CDR3 nucleotide sequence: TGTGCCAGCAGTTCCGCTCAGACAGGGGTACTATTTTTT.

The V call is TRBV5-5, the J call TRBJ2-3; TRBD1 matches at 7 bases. This CDR3 comprises 15 residues. The V and J ends lost 0 bases and 2 bases, in that order; junction bases with no gene match: 3. Germline V gene lookup returns CDR1 SGHKS and CDR2 YYEKEE (reference sequence). CDR3 region: CASSLGDRITDTQYF. DNA of the CDR3: TGTGCCAGCAGCTTGGGGGACAGAATCACAGATACGCAGTATTTT.

The V call is TRBV28, the J call TRBJ1-2, with D tentatively TRBD1 (5 bases). Germline V CDR1 and CDR2: MDHEN, SYDVKM. This CDR3 region has 20 residues. The V end lost 3 bases, the J end lost 0 bases, and 26 bases lay between the germline ends. For the CDR3, the DNA is TGTGCCAGCAGTTTTCCCGAAACCCTACATCCGGCGGACACTAACTATGGCTACACCTTC. Protein sequence: CASSFPETLHPADTNYGYTF.

The gene calls are TRBV2 and TRBJ2-2, with 8 bases identical to TRBD2. V was clipped by 5 bases and J by 2 bases; unmatched bases: 4. CDR1 and CDR2 (germline): SNHLY, FYNNEI. This CDR3 has 15 amino acids. This chain's CDR3 is CASSSSGFNTGELFF. DNA for the CDR3: TGTGCCAGCAGTTCTAGCGGGTTTAACACCGGGGAGCTGTTTTTT.

The chain joins TRBV4-3 to TRBJ2-7; the D call may be TRBD1 or TRBD2 (5 bases each). The CDR3 runs to 14 residues. The V and J ends lost 1 base and 4 bases respectively, with 11 bases between them. The germline V gene has CDR1 LGHNA and CDR2 YSLEER. The CDR3 DNA reads as TGCGCCAGCAGCCAAGTTTTTGGGGGATACGAGCAGTACTTC. This codes for CASSQVFGGYEQYF.

The CDR3 DNA sequence: TGCGCCAGCAGCTTGTTTACTAGCGGGATGGGCACCGGGGAGCTGTTTTTT. This translates into CASSLFTSGMGTGELFF. V is TRBV5-1 and J is TRBJ2-2; 10 bases match TRBD2. CDR1 SGHRS and CDR2 YFSETQ come from the germline V gene. This CDR3 has 17 residues. The V and J ends lost 1 base and 4 bases, in that order; junction bases with no gene match: 7.

The V and J genes are TRBV4-3 and TRBJ1-3; D remains ambiguous. Per the germline V gene, CDR1 is LGHNA and CDR2 is YSLEER. CDR3 length: 15 residues. V lost 0 bases to trimming and J lost 0 bases, with 6 bases between them. CDR3 loop: CASSQEGSSGNTIYF. The CDR3 DNA follows: TGCGCCAGCAGCCAAGAGGGAAGCTCTGGAAACACCATATATTTT.

The chain carries TRBV19 and TRBJ1-1; D not resolved. V was cut by 5 bases and J by 7 bases, with 14 bases left in between. The CDR3 loop spans 13 amino acids. Germline CDR1 and CDR2: LNHDA and SQIVND (reference sequence). The CDR3 sequence: CASSPASHGEAFF. CDR3 bases: TGTGCCAGTAGTCCGGCATCTCACGGTGAAGCTTTCTTT.

The rearrangement uses TRBV4-3 and TRBJ1-4, with 9 bases identical to TRBD1. Germline V gene lookup returns CDR1 LGHNA and CDR2 YSLEER. J lost 7 bases, V lost 7 bases, and 10 bases had no gene match. CDR3 length: 15 amino acids. The CDR3 protein is CASNSGQGSVEKLFF. CDR3 DNA sequence: TGCGCCAGCAACTCAGGACAGGGGAGCGTTGAAAAACTGTTTTTT.

The chain carries TRBV19 and TRBJ1-3; no clear D gene. V was pared by 6 bases and J by 2 bases, with 5 bases between. CDR1 is LNHDA, CDR2 SQIVND, per germline (reference sequence). The CDR3 runs to 12 residues. CDR3 region: CASRRAGNTIYF. The CDR3 DNA sequence: TGTGCCAGTAGGAGGGCTGGAAACACCATATATTTT.

The chain employs TRBV11-1 and TRBJ1-5, with D perhaps matching TRBD1 (6 bases). Germline CDR1 and CDR2: SGHAT and FQDESV (reference sequence). The ends were cut back, 11 bases at V and 0 bases at J, with 14 bases in the middle. The CDR3 sequence is 14 residues long. Here the CDR3 reads CAGGTTDSNQPQHF. The CDR3 DNA reads TGTGCCGGAGGGACAACCGATAGCAATCAGCCCCAGCATTTT.

J is TRBJ1-4 and V is TRBV15, with D tentatively TRBD1 (6 bases). Germline V CDR1 and CDR2: LNHNV, YYDKDF (reference sequence). The CDR3 covers 16 residues. The V and J ends lost 1 base and 6 bases respectively, with 15 bases between them. The CDR3 loop reads CATSRGTAAGDEKLFF. Written as DNA, the CDR3 is TGTGCCACCAGCAGAGGGACAGCCGCTGGGGATGAAAAACTGTTTTTT.

The V gene is TRBV27, the J gene TRBJ2-1, with D uncertain. The CDR3 is 14 amino acids. Germline V CDR1 and CDR2: MNHEY, SMNVEV (reference sequence). V was cut by 5 bases and J by 3 bases, with 11 bases left in between. The CDR3 loop reads CASSGLVGYNEQFF. In nucleotides, the CDR3 is TGTGCCAGCAGTGGCTTGGTCGGCTACAATGAGCAGTTCTTC.

DNA of the CDR3: TGTGCCAGCAGCCATGAAGGGGTGGGGAACACCATATATTTT. Translated, it gives CASSHEGVGNTIYF. The chain couples TRBV9 to TRBJ1-3; D possibly corresponds to TRBD1 (5 bases). The CDR3 covers 14 residues. V lost 4 bases and J 7 bases, leaving 15 bases between the germline ends. Germline V CDR1 and CDR2: SGDLS, YYNGEE.

The chain carries TRBV7-2 and TRBJ2-5, with D possibly matching TRBD2 (6 bases). The CDR3 is made up of 16 amino acids. The germline V gene has CDR1 SGHTA and CDR2 FQGNSA. Between the trimmed V and J ends, which lost 1 base and 5 bases, there was a span of 17 bases. CDR3: CASSLGAGKGEETQYF. Here the CDR3 DNA reads TGTGCCAGCAGCTTAGGGGCGGGGAAAGGTGAGGAGACCCAGTACTTC. The variable domain in full, completed from reference TRBV7-2 and TRBJ2-5, reads GAGVSQSPSNKVTEKGKDVELRCDPISGHTALYWYRQSLGQGLEFLIYFQGNSAPDKSGLPSDRFSAERTGGSVSTLTIQRTQQEDSAVYLCASSLGAGKGEETQYFGPGTRLLVL.

V usage is TRBV7-2 and J usage is TRBJ1-2, with 7 positions matching TRBD1. J lost 4 bases, V lost 1 base, and 6 bases had no gene match. The CDR3 spans 15 residues. Germline V gene data show CDR1 as SGHTA and CDR2 as FQGNSA. CDR3 loop: CASSLGQGLGYGYTF. CDR3 sequence (DNA): TGTGCCAGCAGCTTAGGACAGGGATTAGGCTATGGCTACACCTTC.

The chain carries TRBV6-2 or TRBV6-3 and TRBJ2-6, with D perhaps TRBD1 or TRBD2 (6 bases each). The V gene's germline CDR1 is MNHEY and CDR2 SVGEGT. Trimming pared 5 bases from V and 0 bases from J, leaving 17 bases between. The CDR3 covers 18 residues. The chain's CDR3 is CASSGKRGVGSGANVLTF. The CDR3 DNA reads as TGTGCCAGCAGTGGAAAAAGGGGGGTCGGCTCTGGGGCCAACGTCCTGACTTTC.

The J gene is TRBJ1-6, the V gene TRBV19; D is unclear. Looked up from germline, CDR1 is LNHDA and CDR2 is SQIVND (reference sequence). The CDR3 runs to 16 residues. Trimming removed 7 bases from V and 0 bases from J, with 13 bases in between. CDR3 DNA: TGTGCCAGTACCCTGGTGGGGAGCTCCTATAATTCACCCCTCCACTTT. Translating gives CASTLVGSSYNSPLHF.